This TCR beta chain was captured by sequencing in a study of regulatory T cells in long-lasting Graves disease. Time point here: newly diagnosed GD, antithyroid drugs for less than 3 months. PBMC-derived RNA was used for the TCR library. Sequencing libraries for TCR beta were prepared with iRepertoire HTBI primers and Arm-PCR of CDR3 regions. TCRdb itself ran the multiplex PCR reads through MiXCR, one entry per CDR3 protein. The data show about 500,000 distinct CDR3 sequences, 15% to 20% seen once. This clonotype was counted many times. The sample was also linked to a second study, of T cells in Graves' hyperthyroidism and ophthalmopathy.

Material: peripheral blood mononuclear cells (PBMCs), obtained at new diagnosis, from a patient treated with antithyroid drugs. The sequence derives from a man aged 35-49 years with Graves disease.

DNA of the CDR3: TGTGCCACCAGTGGGATTGACAGGTCCCGCGCTAGTACGAACACCGGGGAGCTGTTTTTT. It is translated as CATSGIDRSRASTNTGELFF. The chain couples TRBV24-1 to TRBJ2-2, with D possibly TRBD1 on 6 matching bases. The CDR3 contains 20 residues. Trimming pared 5 bases from V and 0 bases from J, leaving 24 bases between. CDR1 and CDR2 from the germline V gene are KGHDR and SFDVKD.